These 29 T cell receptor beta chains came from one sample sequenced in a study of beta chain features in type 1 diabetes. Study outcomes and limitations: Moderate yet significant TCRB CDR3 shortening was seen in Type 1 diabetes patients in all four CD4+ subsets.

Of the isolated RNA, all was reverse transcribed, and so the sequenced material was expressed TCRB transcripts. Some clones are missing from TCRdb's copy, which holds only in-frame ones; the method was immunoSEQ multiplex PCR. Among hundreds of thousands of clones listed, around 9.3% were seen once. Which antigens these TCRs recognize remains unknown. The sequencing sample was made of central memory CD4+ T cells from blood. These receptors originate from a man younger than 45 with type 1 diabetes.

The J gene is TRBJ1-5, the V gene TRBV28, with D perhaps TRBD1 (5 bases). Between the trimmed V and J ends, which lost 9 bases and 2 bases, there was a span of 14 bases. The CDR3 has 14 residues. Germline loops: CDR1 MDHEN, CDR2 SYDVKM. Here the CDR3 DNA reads TGTGCCAGTTTAACAGGTACCCGCAATCAGCCCCAGCATTTT. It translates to CASLTGTRNQPQHF.

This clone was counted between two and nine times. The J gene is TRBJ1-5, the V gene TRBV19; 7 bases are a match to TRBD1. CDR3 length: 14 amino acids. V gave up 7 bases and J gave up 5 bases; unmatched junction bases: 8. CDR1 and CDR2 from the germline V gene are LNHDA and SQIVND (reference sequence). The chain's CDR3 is CASMKGANHQPQHF. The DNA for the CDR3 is TGTGCCAGTATGAAGGGGGCGAACCATCAGCCCCAGCATTTT.

The CDR3 region has the DNA TGTGCCAGCTCAACACTCCCGGGACAGGGGGTGGACGAGCAGTACTTC. Translation: CASSTLPGQGVDEQYF. The chain is built from TRBV18 and TRBJ2-7; TRBD1 agrees at 11 bases. The V gene end was trimmed by 5 bases and the J gene end by 5 bases; junction bases not matched to a gene: 11. The CDR3 totals 16 residues. Germline V gene sequence: CDR1 KGHSH, CDR2 LQKENI. Variable domain in full (rest from reference TRBV18 and TRBJ2-7): NAGVMQNPRHLVRRRGQEARLRCSPMKGHSHVYWYRQLPEEGLKFMVYLQKENIIDESGMPKERFSAEFPKEGPSILRIQQVVRGDSAAYFCASSTLPGQGVDEQYFGPGTRLTVT.

CDR3 region: CASSLTGSAEAFF. In DNA, the CDR3 is TGTGCCAGCAGTCTTACCGGGAGCGCTGAAGCTTTCTTT. This sequence joins TRBV7-2 and TRBJ1-1; D is undetermined. The length of the CDR3 is 13 residues. Between the trimmed V and J ends, which lost 6 bases and 6 bases, there was a span of 14 bases. CDR1 and CDR2 (germline): SGHTA, FQGNSA.

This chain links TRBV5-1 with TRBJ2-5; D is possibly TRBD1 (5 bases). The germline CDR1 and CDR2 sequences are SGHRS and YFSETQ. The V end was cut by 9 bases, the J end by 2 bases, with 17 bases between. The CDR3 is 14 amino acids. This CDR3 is CATKGQASQETQYF. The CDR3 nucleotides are TGCGCCACCAAGGGGCAGGCATCACAAGAGACCCAGTACTTC.

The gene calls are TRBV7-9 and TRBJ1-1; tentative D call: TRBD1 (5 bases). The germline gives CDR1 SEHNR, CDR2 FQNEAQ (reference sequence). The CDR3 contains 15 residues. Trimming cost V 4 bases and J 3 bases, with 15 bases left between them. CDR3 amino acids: CASSSAGAPYTEAFF. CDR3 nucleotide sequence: TGTGCCAGCAGCTCGGCCGGGGCCCCTTACACTGAAGCTTTCTTT. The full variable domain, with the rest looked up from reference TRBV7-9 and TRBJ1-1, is DTGVSQNPRHKITKRGQNVTFRCDPISEHNRLYWYRQTLGQGPEFLTYFQNEAQLEKSRLLSDRFSAERPKGSFSTLEIQRTEQGDSAMYLCASSSAGAPYTEAFFGQGTRLTVV.

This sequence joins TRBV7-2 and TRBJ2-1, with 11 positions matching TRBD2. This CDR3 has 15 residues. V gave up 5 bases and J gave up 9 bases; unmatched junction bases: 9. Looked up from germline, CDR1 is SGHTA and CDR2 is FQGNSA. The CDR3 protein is CASSPSSGGAGEQFF. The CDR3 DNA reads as TGTGCCAGCAGCCCGAGTAGCGGGGGGGCAGGTGAGCAGTTCTTC.

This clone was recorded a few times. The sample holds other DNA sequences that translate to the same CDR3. The CDR3 loop reads CASSLGLAHNEQFF. The CDR3 coding sequence is TGCGCCAGCAGCTTGGGACTAGCGCACAATGAGCAGTTCTTC. The V call is TRBV5-1, the J call TRBJ2-1; 8 nucleotides agree with TRBD2. The CDR3 is made up of 14 amino acids. The trim removed 0 bases at V and 5 bases at J, leaving 1 base unmatched. CDR1 and CDR2 from the germline V gene are SGHRS and YFSETQ.

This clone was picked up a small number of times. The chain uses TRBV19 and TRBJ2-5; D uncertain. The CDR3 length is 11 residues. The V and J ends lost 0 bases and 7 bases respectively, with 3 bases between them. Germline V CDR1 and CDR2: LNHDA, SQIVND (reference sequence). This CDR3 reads CASSIEGTQYF. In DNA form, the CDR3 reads TGTGCCAGTAGTATAGAGGGGACCCAGTACTTC.

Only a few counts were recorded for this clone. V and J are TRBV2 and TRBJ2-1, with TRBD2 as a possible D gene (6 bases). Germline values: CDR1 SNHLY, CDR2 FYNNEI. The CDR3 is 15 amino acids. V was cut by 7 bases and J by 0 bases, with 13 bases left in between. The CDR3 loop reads CASKIAGNSYNEQFF. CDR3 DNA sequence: TGTGCCAGCAAAATCGCGGGGAACTCCTACAATGAGCAGTTCTTC.

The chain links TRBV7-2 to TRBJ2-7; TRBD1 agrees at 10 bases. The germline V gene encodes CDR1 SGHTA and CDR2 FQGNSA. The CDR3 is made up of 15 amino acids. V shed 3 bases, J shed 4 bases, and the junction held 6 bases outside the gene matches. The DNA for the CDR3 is TGTGCCAGCAGCTTCGGGACAGGGGTTAAGTACGAGCAGTACTTC. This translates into CASSFGTGVKYEQYF.

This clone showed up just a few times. CDR3 region: CASSPDSQPLHF. CDR3 in DNA: TGTGCCAGCAGCCCCGACAGCCAACCCCTCCACTTT. The chain recombines TRBV6-6 with TRBJ1-6; TRBD1 might be the D (5 bases). Germline V gives CDR1 MNHNY, CDR2 SVGAGI (reference sequence). CDR3 length: 12 amino acids. The V gene lost 6 bases and the J gene lost 12 bases, with 12 bases spanning the gap.

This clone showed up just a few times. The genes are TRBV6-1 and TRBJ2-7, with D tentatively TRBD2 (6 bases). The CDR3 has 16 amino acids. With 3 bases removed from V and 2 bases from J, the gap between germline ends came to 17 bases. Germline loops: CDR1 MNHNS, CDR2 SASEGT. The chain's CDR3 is CASSDPHLGGTYEQYF. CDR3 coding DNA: TGTGCCAGCAGTGACCCCCATTTGGGCGGGACCTACGAGCAGTACTTC.

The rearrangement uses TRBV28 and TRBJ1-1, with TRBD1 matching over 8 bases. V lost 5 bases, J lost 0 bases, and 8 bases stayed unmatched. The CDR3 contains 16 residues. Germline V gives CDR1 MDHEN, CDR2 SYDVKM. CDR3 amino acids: CASSPPAGGLNTEAFF. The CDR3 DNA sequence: TGTGCCAGCAGTCCTCCGGCAGGGGGCTTGAACACTGAAGCTTTCTTT. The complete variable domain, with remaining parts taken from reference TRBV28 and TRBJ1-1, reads DVKVTQSSRYLVKRTGEKVFLECVQDMDHENMFWYRQDPGLGLRLIYFSYDVKMKEKGDIPEGYSVSREKKERFSLILESASTNQTSMYLCASSPPAGGLNTEAFFGQGTRLTVV.

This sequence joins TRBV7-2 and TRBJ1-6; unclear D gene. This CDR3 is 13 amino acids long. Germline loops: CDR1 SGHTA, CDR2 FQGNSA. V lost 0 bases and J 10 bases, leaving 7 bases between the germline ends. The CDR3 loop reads CASSLADSSPLHF. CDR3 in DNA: TGTGCCAGCAGCTTAGCGGATTCGTCACCCCTCCACTTT.

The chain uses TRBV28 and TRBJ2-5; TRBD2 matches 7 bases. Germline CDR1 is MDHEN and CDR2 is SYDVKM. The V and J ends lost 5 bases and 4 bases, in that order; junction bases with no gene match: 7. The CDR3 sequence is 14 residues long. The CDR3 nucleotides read TGTGCCAGCAGTCCTCAAGCGGGGCCAGAGACCCAGTACTTC. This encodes CASSPQAGPETQYF.

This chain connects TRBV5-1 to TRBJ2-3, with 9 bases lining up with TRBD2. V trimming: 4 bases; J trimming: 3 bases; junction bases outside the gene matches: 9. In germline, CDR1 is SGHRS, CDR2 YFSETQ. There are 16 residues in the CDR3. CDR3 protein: CASSQGLAWMTDTQYF. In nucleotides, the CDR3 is TGCGCCAGCAGCCAAGGACTAGCGTGGATGACAGATACGCAGTATTTT.

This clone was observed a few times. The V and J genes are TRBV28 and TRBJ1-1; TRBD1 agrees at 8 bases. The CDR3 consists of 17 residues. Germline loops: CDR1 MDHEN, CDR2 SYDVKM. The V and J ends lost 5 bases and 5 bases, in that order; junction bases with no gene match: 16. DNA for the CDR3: TGTGCCAGCAGTCCCGGACAGGGACTCGAATGGGGGACTGAAGCTTTCTTT. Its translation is CASSPGQGLEWGTEAFF.

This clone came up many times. The CDR3 DNA reads TGTGCCAGCAGAACGCAGGGACAGGGGAGTGAAAAACTGTTTTTT. This encodes CASRTQGQGSEKLFF. The gene calls are TRBV6-6 and TRBJ1-4, with 10 bases fitting TRBD1. J was trimmed by 7 bases and V by 6 bases; bases with no gene match: 8. Germline V gene lookup returns CDR1 MNHNY and CDR2 SVGAGI (reference sequence). CDR3 size: 15 residues.

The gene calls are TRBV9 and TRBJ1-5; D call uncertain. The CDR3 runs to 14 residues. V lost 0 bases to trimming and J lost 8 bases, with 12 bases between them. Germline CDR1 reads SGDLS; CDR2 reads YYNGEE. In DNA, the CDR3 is TGTGCCAGCAGCGTAGAGTCCGGCGGGAAGCCCCAGCATTTT. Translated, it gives CASSVESGGKPQHF. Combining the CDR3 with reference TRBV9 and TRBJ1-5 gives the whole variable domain DSGVTQTPKHLITATGQRVTLRCSPRSGDLSVYWYQQSLDQGLQFLIQYYNGEERAKGNILERFSAQQFPDLHSELNLSSLELGDSALYFCASSVESGGKPQHFGDGTRLSIL.

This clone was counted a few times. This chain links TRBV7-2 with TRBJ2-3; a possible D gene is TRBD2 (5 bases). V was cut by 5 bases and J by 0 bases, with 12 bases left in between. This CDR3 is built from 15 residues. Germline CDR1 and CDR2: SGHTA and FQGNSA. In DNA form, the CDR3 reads TGTGCCAGCAGCCCAGGACTGGGTAGCACAGATACGCAGTATTTT. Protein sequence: CASSPGLGSTDTQYF.

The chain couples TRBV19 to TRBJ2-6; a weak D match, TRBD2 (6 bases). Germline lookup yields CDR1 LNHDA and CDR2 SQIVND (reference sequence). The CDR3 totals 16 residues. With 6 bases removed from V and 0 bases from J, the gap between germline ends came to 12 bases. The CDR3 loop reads CASRIRGSSGANVLTF. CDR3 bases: TGTGCCAGTAGGATTCGGGGGAGCTCTGGGGCCAACGTCCTGACTTTC.

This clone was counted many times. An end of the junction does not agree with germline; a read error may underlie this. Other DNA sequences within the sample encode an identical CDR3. CDR3 bases: TGTGCCATTAGGGACAGAGACACGGAAGCTTTCTTT. It specifies CAIRDRDTEAFF. The chain is built from TRBV10-3 and TRBJ1-1; 7 bases agree with TRBD1. This CDR3 is built from 12 residues. The germline V gene has CDR1 ENHRY and CDR2 SYGVKD.

The CDR3 nucleotides are TGCGCCAGCAGCCAAGATGTGAAGGTATGGAAGGAGCAGTACTTC. Translating it yields CASSQDVKVWKEQYF. The chain combines TRBV4-3 with TRBJ2-7; D is unclear. Deletions cut 0 bases from V and 7 bases from J, with 16 bases between. CDR3 length: 15 residues. Germline V CDR1 and CDR2: LGHNA, YSLEER.

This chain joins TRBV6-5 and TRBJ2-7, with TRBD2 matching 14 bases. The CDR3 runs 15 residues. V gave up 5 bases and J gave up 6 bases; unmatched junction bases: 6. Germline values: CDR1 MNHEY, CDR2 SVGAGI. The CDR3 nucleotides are TGTGCCAGCAGTCCAACGGGACTAGCGGGGGCCGAGCAGTACTTC. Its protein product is CASSPTGLAGAEQYF.

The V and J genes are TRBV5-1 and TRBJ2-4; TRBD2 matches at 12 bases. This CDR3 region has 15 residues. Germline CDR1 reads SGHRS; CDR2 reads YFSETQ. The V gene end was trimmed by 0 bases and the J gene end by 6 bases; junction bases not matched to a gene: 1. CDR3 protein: CASSLGTSGANIQYF. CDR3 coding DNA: TGCGCCAGCAGCTTGGGGACTAGCGGGGCAAACATTCAGTACTTC.

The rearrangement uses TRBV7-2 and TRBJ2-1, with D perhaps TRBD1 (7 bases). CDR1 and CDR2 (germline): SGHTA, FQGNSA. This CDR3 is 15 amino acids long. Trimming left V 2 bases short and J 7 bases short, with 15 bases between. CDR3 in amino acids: CASSLRWAGGNEQFF. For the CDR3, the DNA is TGTGCCAGCAGCTTACGATGGGCAGGGGGGAATGAGCAGTTCTTC.

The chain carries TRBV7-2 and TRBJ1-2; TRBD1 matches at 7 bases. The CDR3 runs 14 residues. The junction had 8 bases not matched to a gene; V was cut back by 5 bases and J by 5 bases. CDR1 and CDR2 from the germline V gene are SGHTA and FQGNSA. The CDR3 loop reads CASSKQGQIYGYTF. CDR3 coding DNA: TGTGCCAGCAGCAAACAGGGGCAAATTTATGGCTACACCTTC.

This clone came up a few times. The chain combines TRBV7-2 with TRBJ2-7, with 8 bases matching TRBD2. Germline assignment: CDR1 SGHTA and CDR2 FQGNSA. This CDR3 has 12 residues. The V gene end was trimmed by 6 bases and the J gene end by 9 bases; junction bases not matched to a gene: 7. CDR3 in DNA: TGTGCCAGCAGTTGGACTAGCAGATTGCAGTACTTC. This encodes CASSWTSRLQYF.